These 14 T cell receptor beta chains share one sample of origin, sequenced in a study of cytotoxic CD8 clonotypes in ibrutinib-treated CLL. Sequenced by immunoSEQ multiplex PCR; TCRdb stores in-frame clones only, minus some. The table records roughly 180,000 clones, about 72% of them present only once. The sample consisted of PBMCs, taken after 24 months of ibrutinib treatment. These receptors came from a human donor with chronic lymphocytic leukemia.

The chain has TRBV18 and TRBJ1-3, with D unclear. The CDR3 loop spans 19 amino acids. V was shortened by 1 base and J by 0 bases, with 19 bases between the two germline ends. Germline CDR1 and CDR2: KGHSH and LQKENI. CDR3 sequence (DNA): TGTGCCAGCTCACCACTATTGGCCGGTTCCCTGAGCTCTGGAAACACCATATATTTT. This sequence encodes CASSPLLAGSLSSGNTIYF.

The chain is built from TRBV29-1 and TRBJ2-7; D remains ambiguous. V was pared by 1 base and J by 5 bases, with 6 bases between. The CDR3 loop spans 11 amino acids. Germline V lookup: CDR1 SQVTM, CDR2 ANQGSEA. For the CDR3, the DNA is TGCAGCGTTGAAGTGTTCCACGAGCAGTACTTC. Its translation is CSVEVFHEQYF.

This clone has just a few counts. The chain uses TRBV29-1 and TRBJ2-1; D gene uncertain. Germline V gene lookup returns CDR1 SQVTM and CDR2 ANQGSEA. This CDR3 is built from 13 residues. V shed 2 bases and J shed 4 bases, with 9 bases lying between them. The chain's CDR3 is CSVEILDYNEQFF. CDR3 bases: TGCAGCGTTGAAATACTGGATTACAATGAGCAGTTCTTC.

The chain carries TRBV5-4 and TRBJ2-6, with D possibly being TRBD1 (6 bases). V was shortened by 2 bases and J by 1 base, with 7 bases between the two germline ends. The CDR3 runs 15 residues. The germline V gene encodes CDR1 SGHNT and CDR2 YYREEE (reference sequence). The CDR3 nucleotides read TGTGCCAGCAGCTTAGACAGGTCTGGGGCCAACGTCCTGACTTTC. Residues: CASSLDRSGANVLTF.

This clone was detected a few times. The chain links TRBV5-6 to TRBJ1-4; D gene unclear. This CDR3 is 15 amino acids long. The germline V gene encodes CDR1 SGHDT and CDR2 YYEEEE. V shed 3 bases and J shed 5 bases, with 14 bases lying between them. The DNA for the CDR3 is TGTGCCAGCAGCTGGCAGTGGACGGGGAATGAAAAACTGTTTTTT. This translates into CASSWQWTGNEKLFF.

This chain connects TRBV2 to TRBJ1-5; a possible D gene is TRBD1 (6 bases). Germline-derived CDR1 and CDR2 are SNHLY and FYNNEI. CDR3 length: 16 amino acids. V lost 6 bases to trimming and J lost 0 bases, with 15 bases between them. CDR3 region: CASRGMDSHSNQPQHF. The CDR3 DNA reads TGTGCCAGCAGGGGAATGGACAGCCATAGCAATCAGCCCCAGCATTTT.

There are a few counts of this clone. One end of the junction is discordant with germline, which a read error may explain. This chain connects TRBV5-4 to TRBJ2-2; D is ambiguous. Germline V gives CDR1 SGHNT, CDR2 YYREEE (reference sequence). The CDR3 spans 12 residues. The CDR3 is CASSPTTRELFF. The CDR3, as DNA: TGTGCCAGCAGCCCGACCACCCGGGAGCTGTTTTTT. Full variable domain (outside the CDR3, taken from reference TRBV5-4 and TRBJ2-2): ETGVTQSPTHLIKTRGQQVTLRCSSQSGHNTVSWYQQALGQGPQFIFQYYREEENGRGNFPPRFSGLQFPNYSSELNVNALELDDSALYLCASSPTTRELFFGEGSRLTVL.

This chain uses TRBV9 with TRBJ2-7; possible D gene TRBD2, 6 bases. The CDR3 consists of 15 residues. V was clipped by 2 bases and J by 3 bases, with 15 bases between them. CDR1 is SGDLS and CDR2 is YYNGEE in the germline V gene. The CDR3 sequence is CASSVGGGSHYEQYF. CDR3 nucleotide sequence: TGTGCCAGCAGCGTGGGTGGGGGGTCACACTACGAGCAGTACTTC.

The chain employs TRBV7-6 and TRBJ2-3; D perhaps matches TRBD2 (6 bases). Germline V gene data show CDR1 as SGHVS and CDR2 as FNYEAQ. Trimming shortened V by 4 bases and J by 0 bases, and 14 bases separated the two germline ends. This CDR3 contains 16 residues. CDR3 bases: TGTGCCAGCAGCTCATGGAGGGACCCTAGCACAGATACGCAGTATTTT. Amino acids: CASSSWRDPSTDTQYF.

The rearrangement joins TRBV19 to TRBJ2-7, with D perhaps TRBD2 (6 bases). V dropped 5 bases and J dropped 0 bases, with 14 bases sitting between them. The CDR3 covers 15 residues. In germline, CDR1 is LNHDA, CDR2 SQIVND (reference sequence). CDR3 protein: CASSDRDGSSYEQYF. DNA of the CDR3: TGTGCCAGTAGTGACCGGGACGGGAGCTCCTACGAGCAGTACTTC.

The chain couples TRBV5-6 to TRBJ2-3, with 9 bases that match TRBD1. CDR3 length: 15 residues. After removal of 4 bases from V and 4 bases from J, the junction contained 7 bases not matched to a gene. Germline CDR1 reads SGHDT; CDR2 reads YYEEEE. CDR3 residues: CASSKGTGQSDTQYF. CDR3 bases: TGTGCCAGCAGCAAGGGGACAGGGCAGTCAGATACGCAGTATTTT.

The chain recombines TRBV4-1 with TRBJ2-3; D is ambiguous. Germline CDR1 reads MGHRA; CDR2 reads YSYEKL. The length of the CDR3 is 15 residues. V was clipped by 0 bases and J by 2 bases, with 9 bases between them. CDR3 sequence: CASSQEKRITDTQYF. The CDR3 bases are TGCGCCAGCAGCCAAGAGAAAAGGATCACAGATACGCAGTATTTT.

V gene TRBV11-3 combines with J gene TRBJ2-1; D is ambiguous. The germline V and J ends were trimmed by 1 base and 3 bases, with 19 bases remaining between them. The CDR3 length is 18 residues. Per germline, CDR1 SGHNT and CDR2 YENEEA. Here the CDR3 DNA reads TGTGCCAGCAGCTTAGGTGGCGGCCGTGGAGTTGGCTACAATGAGCAGTTCTTC. Protein sequence: CASSLGGGRGVGYNEQFF.

The rearrangement joins TRBV19 to TRBJ1-2; D might be TRBD1 (6 bases). CDR3 length equals 13 residues. Germline V gives CDR1 LNHDA, CDR2 SQIVND (reference sequence). V dropped 6 bases and J dropped 6 bases, with 14 bases sitting between them. The CDR3 DNA reads TGTGCCAGTAGCTTCAGGGGTTCAAATGGCTACACCTTC. The encoded protein is CASSFRGSNGYTF.